The present T cell receptor (beta chain) was sequenced within a study of T cell changes during pregnancy in multiple sclerosis. With 2 bases removed from V and 14 bases from J, the gap between germline ends came to 29 bases. Germline V gene data show CDR1 as SGHDT and CDR2 as YYEEEE. The length of the CDR3 is 18 residues. This clone was detected once. Generated by immunoSEQ multiplex PCR, the TCRdb table keeps only in-frame clones and is missing some. The repertoire holds roughly 40,000 clones, with around 90% as singletons. The sample in question was CD8+ T cells from peripheral blood mononuclear cells, obtained in the first trimester of pregnancy. This receptor was taken from a female donor with multiple sclerosis, enrolled in a pregnancy study. The V and J genes are TRBV5-6 and TRBJ1-6; no clear D. The CDR3 DNA reads as TGTGCCAGCAGCTTCGGGTTCGCCGCGACGGTCGTCGCCGGAACCCTCCACTTT. Its translation is CASSFGFAATVVAGTLHF.